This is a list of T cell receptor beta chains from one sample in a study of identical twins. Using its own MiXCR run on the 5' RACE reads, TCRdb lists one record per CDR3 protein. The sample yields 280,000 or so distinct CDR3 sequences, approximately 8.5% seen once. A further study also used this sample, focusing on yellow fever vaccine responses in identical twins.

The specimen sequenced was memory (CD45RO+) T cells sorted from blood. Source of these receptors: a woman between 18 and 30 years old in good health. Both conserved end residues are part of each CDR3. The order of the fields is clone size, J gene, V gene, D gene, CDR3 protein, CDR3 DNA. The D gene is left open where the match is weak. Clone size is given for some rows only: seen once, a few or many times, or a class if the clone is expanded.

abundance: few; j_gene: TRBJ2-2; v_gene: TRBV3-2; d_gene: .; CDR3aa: CASRPTLGGRGTGELFF; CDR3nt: TGTGCCAGCAGACCCACTCTGGGAGGGCGGGGCACCGGGGAGCTGTTTTTT
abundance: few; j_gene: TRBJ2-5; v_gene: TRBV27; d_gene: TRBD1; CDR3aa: CASGRRTGGVQETQYF; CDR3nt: TGTGCCAGCGGCAGACGGACAGGGGGCGTCCAAGAGACCCAGTACTTC
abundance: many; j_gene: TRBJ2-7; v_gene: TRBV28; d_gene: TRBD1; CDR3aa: CASSPADRVNEQYF; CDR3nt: TGTGCCAGCAGTCCCGCCGACAGGGTAAACGAGCAGTACTTC
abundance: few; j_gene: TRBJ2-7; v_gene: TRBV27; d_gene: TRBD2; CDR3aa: CASTTTGGLYEQYF; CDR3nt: TGTGCCAGCACCACGACGGGAGGGTTATACGAGCAGTACTTC
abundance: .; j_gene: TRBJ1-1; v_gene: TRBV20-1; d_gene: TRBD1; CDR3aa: CSARDRGLVTEAFF; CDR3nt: TGCAGTGCTAGGGACAGGGGGCTAGTTACTGAAGCTTTCTTT
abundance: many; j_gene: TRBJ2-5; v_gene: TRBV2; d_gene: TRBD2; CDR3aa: CASSGTRGETQYF; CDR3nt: TGTGCCAGCAGTGGGACTAGGGGAGAGACCCAGTACTTC
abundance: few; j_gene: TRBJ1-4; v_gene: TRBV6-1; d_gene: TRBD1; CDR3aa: CASSPRDRGFPNEKLFF; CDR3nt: TGTGCCAGCAGTCCCCGGGACAGGGGGTTCCCTAATGAAAAACTGTTTTTT
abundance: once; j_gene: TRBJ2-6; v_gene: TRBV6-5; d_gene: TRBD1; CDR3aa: CASSTGQGATGANVLTF; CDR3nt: TGTGCCAGCAGTACTGGACAGGGGGCAACTGGGGCCAACGTCCTGACTTTC
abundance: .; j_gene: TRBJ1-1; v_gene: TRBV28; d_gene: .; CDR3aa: CASSGGPEAFF; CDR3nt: TGTGCCAGCAGCGGGGGCCCTGAAGCTTTCTTT
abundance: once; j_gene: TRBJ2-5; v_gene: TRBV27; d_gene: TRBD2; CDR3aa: CASSFVGLAGGGETQYF; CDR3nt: TGTGCCAGCAGTTTTGTCGGACTAGCGGGAGGTGGGGAGACCCAGTACTTC
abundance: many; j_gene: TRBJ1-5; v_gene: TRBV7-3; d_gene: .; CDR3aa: CASSTADGQPQHF; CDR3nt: TGTGCCAGCAGCACCGCTGACGGTCAGCCCCAGCATTTT
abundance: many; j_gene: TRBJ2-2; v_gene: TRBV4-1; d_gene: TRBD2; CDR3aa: CASKPRLAGTGELFF; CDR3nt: TGCGCCAGCAAGCCCCGACTAGCGGGCACCGGGGAGCTGTTTTTT
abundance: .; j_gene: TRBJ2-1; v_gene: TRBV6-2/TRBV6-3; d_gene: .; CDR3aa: CASSYWGGYSSEQFF; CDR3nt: TGTGCCAGCAGTTACTGGGGGGGCTACAGCAGCGAGCAGTTCTTC